This passage covers 16 T cell receptor delta chains from one sample sequenced in a study of gamma-delta T cells after stem cell transplantation. TCRdb re-called the RT-PCR reads via CATT. Recorded for this sample: 35 to 45 delta-chain clones. Sequencing used gamma-delta T cells. The receptors originated from a human donor. It is not recorded whose cells these are; they may come from a transplant donor. This table probably holds off-target reads from a library built for another chain.

This clone came up a few times. This chain links TRDV2 with TRDJ1, with 12 nucleotides matching TRDD3. The V gene's germline CDR1 is GEAIGNYY and CDR2 EKD. The V gene end was trimmed by 3 bases and the J gene end by 7 bases; junction bases not matched to a gene: 17. The CDR3 covers 18 residues. CDR3 in amino acids: CACDDLTGGYSDFGKLIF. The CDR3 coding sequence is TGTGCCTGTGACGATTTAACTGGGGGATACAGCGATTTTGGTAAACTCATCTTT.

The J gene is TRDJ2, the V gene TRDV1, with D maybe TRDD3 (5 bases). The CDR3 covers 15 residues. V lost 5 bases to trimming and J lost 0 bases, with 10 bases between them. CDR1 is TSWWSYY, CDR2 QGS, per germline. CDR3 region: CALGTEGSLTAQLFF. CDR3 bases: TGTGCTCTTGGGACGGAGGGATCTTTGACAGCACAACTCTTCTTT.

In its sample, this clone was seen a few times. The chain's CDR3 is CACDTLGGGHQGTDKLIF. The CDR3 DNA reads TGTGCCTGTGACACCCTGGGGGGCGGACATCAAGGCACCGATAAACTCATCTTT. The rearrangement uses TRDV2 and TRDJ1, with TRDD3 matching over 7 bases. CDR3 length: 18 residues. J gave up 1 base and V 0 bases, and 13 bases lay outside the gene matches. The V gene's germline CDR1 is GEAIGNYY and CDR2 EKD.

Concerning this clone itself: Sequence at one end of the junction differs from germline and may be a read error. V gene TRDV2 combines with J gene TRDJ3; 12 bases are a match to TRDD3. The CDR3 length is 19 residues. Germline V gene data show CDR1 as GEAIGNYY and CDR2 as EKD. CDR3 in DNA: TGTGCCTGTGACACGCTGGGGGATACGCGTTCCTGGGCCACCCGACAGATGTTTTTC. Translated, it gives CACDTLGDTRSWATRQMFF.

The rearrangement links TRDV2 to TRDJ1; D remains ambiguous. The length of the CDR3 is 15 residues. The germline V gene has CDR1 GEAIGNYY and CDR2 EKD. Trimming left V 0 bases short and J 4 bases short, with 14 bases between. The CDR3 coding sequence is TGTGCCTGTGACACCCTCGGGACGGCCAACGATAAACTCATCTTT. Translated: CACDTLGTANDKLIF.

The gene calls are TRDV2 and TRDJ1; 9 nucleotides line up with TRDD3. Per germline, CDR1 GEAIGNYY and CDR2 EKD. CDR3 size: 16 residues. Losses at the gene ends were 2 bases for V and 2 bases for J; bases not matched to a gene: 8. CDR3 in amino acids: CACDNLGDPPTDKLIF. The CDR3 coding sequence is TGTGCCTGTGACAATCTGGGGGATCCACCGACCGATAAACTCATCTTT.

The chain employs TRDV2 and TRDJ1, with 7 bases aligning to TRDD3. The germline V gene encodes CDR1 GEAIGNYY and CDR2 EKD. Germline trimming cut 1 base from V and 0 bases from J; bases unmatched to any gene: 4. The CDR3 contains 15 residues. CDR3 protein: CACDTLGAYTDKLIF. Written as DNA, the CDR3 is TGTGCCTGTGACACGCTGGGGGCCTACACCGATAAACTCATCTTT.

The V gene is TRDV2, the J gene TRDJ1; TRDD3 matches 10 bases. Germline V gives CDR1 GEAIGNYY, CDR2 EKD. Unmatched junction bases numbered 12, after V lost 0 bases and J lost 6 bases. The CDR3 covers 17 residues. CDR3 coding DNA: TGTGCCTGTGACACCCTTGTGGTGGGGGATACTTCATATAAACTCATCTTT. It is translated as CACDTLVVGDTSYKLIF.

This clone came up a few times. V gene TRDV2 combines with J gene TRDJ1; tentatively, D is TRDD3 (5 bases). Trimming pared 3 bases from V and 2 bases from J, leaving 15 bases between. The length of the CDR3 is 15 residues. Germline lookup yields CDR1 GEAIGNYY and CDR2 EKD. The CDR3 nucleotides are TGTGCCTGTGACGCCGTACTGGCGAAAACCGATAAACTCATCTTT. This encodes CACDAVLAKTDKLIF.

The J gene is TRDJ1, the V gene TRDV2, with 8 bases fitting TRDD3. The CDR3 sequence is 18 residues long. Trimming cost V 1 base and J 0 bases; bases outside gene matches: 12. The V gene's germline CDR1 is GEAIGNYY and CDR2 EKD. The CDR3 region has the DNA TGTGCCTGTGACACGGTTGGACTGGGGGCTTATAACACCGATAAACTCATCTTT. Translation: CACDTVGLGAYNTDKLIF.

This clone was observed a handful of times. The J gene is TRDJ1, the V gene TRDV2; TRDD3 matches at 8 bases. The CDR3 is 15 amino acids. CDR1 is GEAIGNYY and CDR2 is EKD in the germline V gene. V dropped 1 base and J dropped 3; count of bases not matched to a gene: 6. The CDR3 sequence: CACDTLGGEPDKLIF. The CDR3, as DNA: TGTGCCTGTGACACACTGGGGGGAGAGCCCGATAAACTCATCTTT.

In this sample, this clone turned up a few times. The V and J genes are TRDV2 and TRDJ1; a weak D match, TRDD3 (5 bases). Germline lookup yields CDR1 GEAIGNYY and CDR2 EKD. The V end lost 0 bases, the J end lost 0 bases, and 13 bases lay between the germline ends. This CDR3 has 16 residues. CDR3 residues: CACDTVTRGYTDKLIF. In DNA form, the CDR3 reads TGTGCCTGTGACACCGTGACGAGGGGGTACACCGATAAACTCATCTTT.

This clone was detected only a few times. The rearrangement links TRDV2 to TRDJ1; D call uncertain. Deletions cut 1 base from V and 9 bases from J, with 17 bases between. The CDR3 spans 14 residues. The germline gives CDR1 GEAIGNYY, CDR2 EKD. CDR3 bases: TGTGCCTGTGACACTCTCACCCAGACGTCGGAACTCATCTTT. Protein: CACDTLTQTSELIF.

This chain connects TRDV2 to TRDJ1; D unresolved. Germline loops: CDR1 GEAIGNYY, CDR2 EKD. V dropped 0 bases and J dropped 0 bases, with 10 bases sitting between them. The CDR3 consists of 15 residues. CDR3 DNA sequence: TGTGCCTGTGACACCCTATCCGGTTACACCGATAAACTCATCTTT. It specifies CACDTLSGYTDKLIF.

This clone was counted between two and nine times. The chain uses TRDV1 and TRDJ1; the D gene is possibly TRDD2 (8 bases). The V gene lost 5 bases and the J gene lost 3 bases, with 28 bases spanning the gap. The CDR3 contains 19 residues. Germline-derived CDR1 and CDR2 are TSWWSYY and QGS. The CDR3 is CALGTPFLILGNGADKLIF. In nucleotides, the CDR3 is TGTGCTCTTGGGACCCCCTTCCTAATACTGGGGAACGGGGCCGATAAACTCATCTTT.

This chain's CDR3 is CACDPLGEADKLIF. The DNA for the CDR3 is TGTGCCTGTGACCCCCTAGGAGAGGCCGATAAACTCATCTTT. This chain uses TRDV2 with TRDJ1; D is unresolved. This CDR3 spans 14 amino acids. Trimming left V 3 bases short and J 3 bases short, with 13 bases between. Per germline, CDR1 GEAIGNYY and CDR2 EKD.